This paragraph reports one TCR beta chain. It was with a sample-barcoded 5' primer and a J-beta primer mix that a second PCR of roughly 6 to 12 cycles was run. MiXCR, applied by TCRdb to the 5' RACE reads, yields one record per CDR3 protein. The profile covers some 1.5 million distinct CDR3 sequences, with approximately 28% appearing a single time and more than 6% taken by the ten largest. These data originate in a study of blood T cells in healthy people across ages. The V end was cut by 0 bases, the J end by 5 bases, with 9 bases between. Germline CDR1 and CDR2: SGHRS and YFSETQ. There are 14 residues in the CDR3. PBMCs numbering at least 7 million were isolated per sample.

The sequence was collected from a woman in her thirties in good health. The rearrangement uses TRBV5-1 and TRBJ1-5; D remains ambiguous. Sequenced: blood. CDR3 sequence: CASSLGTDYQPQHF. DNA of the CDR3: TGCGCCAGCAGCTTGGGAACGGATTATCAGCCCCAGCATTTT.